The 17 T cell receptor beta chains in this list originate from one sample, sequenced in a study of blood T cell repertoires in COVID-19. This table comes from immunoSEQ multiplex PCR, and its TCRdb copy is limited to in-frame clones, with some not included. The data show roughly 190,000 clones, roughly nine tenths seen once. Input material: PBMCs or T cells enriched from blood (not recorded which). These receptors were collected from a woman aged 30 to 39 who had recovered from COVID-19.

The chain carries TRBV6-5 and TRBJ2-7; 8 bases are a match to TRBD2. V trimming: 5 bases; J trimming: 2 bases; junction bases outside the gene matches: 8. Per the germline V gene, CDR1 is MNHEY and CDR2 is SVGAGI. The CDR3 covers 15 residues. The CDR3 protein is CASSTGTRSTYEQYF. In DNA form, the CDR3 reads TGTGCCAGCAGTACCGGGACTAGGAGTACCTACGAGCAGTACTTC.

The chain has TRBV19 and TRBJ2-2, with a tentative D call TRBD1 (5 bases). Looked up from germline, CDR1 is LNHDA and CDR2 is SQIVND (reference sequence). This CDR3 has 14 amino acids. V lost 3 bases, J lost 6 bases, and 11 bases lay in between. The CDR3 DNA sequence: TGTGCCAGTAGTATGCAGGGTTACCCCGGGGAGCTGTTTTTT. Translation gives CASSMQGYPGELFF.

The rearrangement links TRBV30 to TRBJ1-5; 11 nucleotides match TRBD1. The CDR3 has 15 residues. Germline V lookup: CDR1 GTSNPN, CDR2 SVGIG (reference sequence). With 0 bases clipped from V and 7 bases from J, the junction kept 5 bases outside the gene matches. CDR3 nucleotide sequence: TGTGCCTGGAGTGTAGGAGGGACAGGGGGACAGCCCCAGCATTTT. It translates to CAWSVGGTGGQPQHF.

The gene calls are TRBV12-3 or TRBV12-4 and TRBJ1-2; weak D call: TRBD1 (6 bases). The CDR3 loop spans 11 amino acids. Between the trimmed V and J ends, which lost 1 base and 11 bases, there was a span of 8 bases. Here the CDR3 reads CASSLGGRYTF. CDR3 coding DNA: TGTGCCAGCAGTTTAGGGGGGCGGTACACCTTC.

This chain connects TRBV4-3 to TRBJ2-2, with D perhaps TRBD2 (6 bases). The ends were cut back, 0 bases at V and 0 bases at J, with 8 bases in the middle. Per the germline V gene, CDR1 is LGHNA and CDR2 is YSLEER. The CDR3 totals 16 residues. This chain's CDR3 is CASSQDWGANTGELFF. Here the CDR3 DNA reads TGCGCCAGCAGCCAAGATTGGGGGGCGAACACCGGGGAGCTGTTTTTT.

CDR3 in amino acids: CASSFGGFGYGYTF. The CDR3 bases are TGTGCCAGCAGCTTCGGGGGGTTCGGCTATGGCTACACCTTC. V usage is TRBV7-8 and J usage is TRBJ1-2; perhaps TRBD1 as D (5 bases). The CDR3 totals 14 residues. Looked up from germline, CDR1 is SGHVS and CDR2 is FQNEAQ. The V end lost 3 bases, the J end lost 4 bases, and 12 bases lay between the germline ends.

The chain combines TRBV7-2 with TRBJ2-7, with a possible D match to TRBD2 (6 bases). Germline CDR1 SGHTA, CDR2 FQGNSA. Trimming removed 2 bases from V and 9 bases from J, with 17 bases in between. The CDR3 contains 14 residues. The CDR3 loop is CASSLLPSDVGQYF. Here the CDR3 DNA reads TGTGCCAGCAGCTTACTGCCTAGCGACGTAGGGCAGTACTTC.

The chain couples TRBV7-9 to TRBJ1-6, with a possible D match to TRBD1 (5 bases). With 5 bases removed from V and 7 bases from J, the gap between germline ends came to 12 bases. The germline V gene encodes CDR1 SEHNR and CDR2 FQNEAQ (reference sequence). The CDR3 sequence is 14 residues long. The CDR3 DNA sequence: TGTGCCAGCAGCAGCAGGGTTGGGAATTCACCCCTCCACTTT. Residues: CASSSRVGNSPLHF.

The gene calls are TRBV30 and TRBJ1-1; D call uncertain. The CDR3 sequence is 13 residues long. Germline lookup yields CDR1 GTSNPN and CDR2 SVGIG (reference sequence). The V end was cut by 0 bases, the J end by 4 bases, with 9 bases between. DNA of the CDR3: TGTGCCTGGAGTGTACTCCGCGTCACTGAAGCTTTCTTT. Amino acid sequence: CAWSVLRVTEAFF.

The chain has TRBV12-3 or TRBV12-4 and TRBJ2-3, with D unresolved. The CDR3 runs to 11 residues. Trimming left V 2 bases short and J 8 bases short, with 5 bases between. The CDR3 region is CASSLSLTQYF. The CDR3 region has the DNA TGTGCCAGCAGTTTAAGCCTTACGCAGTATTTT.

The chain employs TRBV19 and TRBJ1-1, with a tentative D call TRBD1 (5 bases). Trimming shortened V by 7 bases and J by 3 bases, and 12 bases separated the two germline ends. Germline CDR1 reads LNHDA; CDR2 reads SQIVND (reference sequence). CDR3 length equals 13 residues. CDR3 in amino acids: CASTPGGDTEAFF. The CDR3, as DNA: TGTGCCAGTACCCCTGGAGGGGACACTGAAGCTTTCTTT.

This chain joins TRBV18 and TRBJ2-1; TRBD1 matches 10 bases. This CDR3 contains 15 residues. CDR1 and CDR2 from the germline V gene are KGHSH and LQKENI. Trimming cost V 1 base and J 9 bases; bases outside gene matches: 6. The CDR3: CASSPLRDRGVEQFF. CDR3 nucleotide sequence: TGTGCCAGCTCACCACTACGGGACAGGGGAGTTGAGCAGTTCTTC.

V gene TRBV28 combines with J gene TRBJ2-7; the match to TRBD2 covers 7 bases. After removal of 2 bases from V and 2 bases from J, the junction contained 9 bases not matched to a gene. CDR3 length equals 16 residues. Germline V gives CDR1 MDHEN, CDR2 SYDVKM. The CDR3 loop reads CASSLGVGGPTYEQYF. The DNA for the CDR3 is TGTGCCAGCAGTTTAGGGGTGGGAGGGCCGACCTACGAGCAGTACTTC.

This clone showed up just a few times. This chain uses TRBV5-4 with TRBJ1-1; 7 nucleotides match TRBD1. Trimming cost V 3 bases and J 4 bases; bases outside gene matches: 9. CDR1 is SGHNT and CDR2 is YYREEE in the germline V gene (reference sequence). This CDR3 comprises 15 residues. The chain's CDR3 is CASSWPDRVSTEAFF. The CDR3 DNA follows: TGTGCCAGCAGCTGGCCCGACAGGGTGAGCACTGAAGCTTTCTTT. The full variable domain, completed using reference TRBV5-4 and TRBJ1-1, is ETGVTQSPTHLIKTRGQQVTLRCSSQSGHNTVSWYQQALGQGPQFIFQYYREEENGRGNFPPRFSGLQFPNYSSELNVNALELDDSALYLCASSWPDRVSTEAFFGQGTRLTVV.

The rearrangement links TRBV27 to TRBJ1-2; D is unresolved. The germline gives CDR1 MNHEY, CDR2 SMNVEV (reference sequence). With 2 bases removed from V and 4 bases from J, the gap between germline ends came to 8 bases. CDR3 size: 13 residues. The CDR3 sequence is CASSLGSAYGYTF. For the CDR3, the DNA is TGTGCCAGCAGTTTAGGCAGTGCCTATGGCTACACCTTC.

This clone came up once. The chain has TRBV5-6 and TRBJ2-1; 8 bases agree with TRBD1. The CDR3 runs 16 residues. Unmatched junction bases numbered 15, after V lost 5 bases and J lost 8 bases. Per the germline V gene, CDR1 is SGHDT and CDR2 is YYEEEE. The CDR3 sequence: CASRLAGGTGFHEQFF. The CDR3 DNA sequence: TGTGCCAGCAGGCTGGCTGGGGGGACAGGTTTCCATGAGCAGTTCTTC.

The chain employs TRBV3-1 (or the pseudogene TRBV3-2) and TRBJ2-1, with 7 bases matching TRBD1. CDR1 and CDR2 (germline): LGHDT, YNNKEL (reference sequence). The CDR3 is made up of 15 amino acids. V was clipped by 4 bases and J by 8 bases; unmatched bases: 11. The CDR3 spells CASSRILDRDDEQFF. The CDR3 DNA is TGTGCCAGCAGCCGCATACTCGACAGGGATGATGAGCAGTTCTTC.